A selection of T cell receptor beta chains follows, all from one sample in a study of shared clonotypes between healthy human individuals. The method was immunoSEQ multiplex PCR; TCRdb's version includes in-frame clones alone and lacks a portion of them. The table has around 1.9 million clones, 85% to 95% seen once. Input material: naive CD8+ T cells from PBMCs. These receptors all come from a man in his late teens or twenties in good health. Some clones in this sample may be carry-over from other donors' samples. The CDR3 runs from the conserved cysteine through the conserved F or W. Each record gives: J gene, clone size, D gene, V gene, CDR3 DNA, CDR3 protein. The D gene is left open where the match is weak. Clone size is given for some rows only: seen once, a few or many times, or a class if the clone is expanded.

j_call: TRBJ1-1
clone_size: NA
d_call: NA
v_call: TRBV9
cdr3_nt: TGTGCCAGCAGCGTAGATAACGGGGGCGCTGAAGCTTTCTTT
cdr3_aa: CASSVDNGGAEAFF

j_call: TRBJ2-3
clone_size: NA
d_call: NA
v_call: TRBV9
cdr3_nt: TGTGCCAGCAGCGTAGGTCGCTACCAGGGGCCAGATACGCAGTATTTT
cdr3_aa: CASSVGRYQGPDTQYF

j_call: TRBJ2-1
clone_size: NA
d_call: TRBD1
v_call: TRBV27
cdr3_nt: TGTGCCAGCAGTCTGACAGGGAACCTATACAATGAGCAGTTCTTC
cdr3_aa: CASSLTGNLYNEQFF

j_call: TRBJ1-5
clone_size: NA
d_call: TRBD1
v_call: TRBV7-9
cdr3_nt: TGTGCCAGCAGCCGAGGGGGCACGAATCAGCCCCAGCATTTT
cdr3_aa: CASSRGGTNQPQHF

j_call: TRBJ2-3
clone_size: NA
d_call: NA
v_call: TRBV29-1
cdr3_nt: TGCAGCGTTGTAGGTAGCCGTGGCACAGATACGCAGTATTTT
cdr3_aa: CSVVGSRGTDTQYF

j_call: TRBJ1-4
clone_size: NA
d_call: NA
v_call: TRBV27
cdr3_nt: TGTGCCAGCACCTTTAGGGCTTGG
cdr3_aa: CASTFRAW

j_call: TRBJ1-3
clone_size: NA
d_call: NA
v_call: TRBV7-8
cdr3_nt: TGTGCCAGCAGCTTAGGTCCAGGAACCTCTGGAAACACCATATATTTT
cdr3_aa: CASSLGPGTSGNTIYF

j_call: TRBJ1-2
clone_size: NA
d_call: NA
v_call: TRBV29-1
cdr3_nt: TGCAGCGTTGCCTTGTTGGGGGTCAGGCATGGCTACACCTTC
cdr3_aa: CSVALLGVRHGYTF

j_call: TRBJ2-1
clone_size: NA
d_call: NA
v_call: TRBV6-6
cdr3_nt: TGTGCCAGCAGTTATATACAGGTGGGTGAGCAGTTCTTC
cdr3_aa: CASSYIQVGEQFF

j_call: TRBJ1-5
clone_size: NA
d_call: NA
v_call: TRBV19
cdr3_nt: TGTGCCAGTAGGAACAACTATAGCAATCAGCCCCAGCATTTT
cdr3_aa: CASRNNYSNQPQHF

j_call: TRBJ2-5
clone_size: NA
d_call: NA
v_call: TRBV15
cdr3_nt: TGTGCCACCAGCAGTAATAACCTACAAGAGACCCAGTACTTC
cdr3_aa: CATSSNNLQETQYF

j_call: TRBJ2-3
clone_size: NA
d_call: TRBD1
v_call: TRBV7-3
cdr3_nt: TGTGCCAGCAGCCCAAGGACAGGGGTGGAGAAAACAGATACGCAGTATTTT
cdr3_aa: CASSPRTGVEKTDTQYF

j_call: TRBJ2-7
clone_size: NA
d_call: TRBD1
v_call: TRBV27
cdr3_nt: TGTGCCAGCAGTCCGGCCGGGACAGTGGGCGAGCAGTACTTC
cdr3_aa: CASSPAGTVGEQYF

j_call: TRBJ2-7
clone_size: NA
d_call: NA
v_call: TRBV6-5
cdr3_nt: TGTGCCAGCAGTTACTCCCACGAGGGGGGCTACGAGCAGTACTTC
cdr3_aa: CASSYSHEGGYEQYF

j_call: TRBJ2-1
clone_size: NA
d_call: TRBD2
v_call: TRBV7-3
cdr3_nt: TGTGCCAGCAGCTTAACGGGCCTAGCGGGAGCTTTTTCCAATGAGCAGTTCTTC
cdr3_aa: CASSLTGLAGAFSNEQFF

j_call: TRBJ2-4
clone_size: NA
d_call: NA
v_call: TRBV28
cdr3_nt: TGTGCCAGCAGAGATACCGGGACCCCGGGACAAGCCAAAAACATTCAGTACTTC
cdr3_aa: CASRDTGTPGQAKNIQYF

j_call: TRBJ2-7
clone_size: NA
d_call: NA
v_call: TRBV27
cdr3_nt: TGTGCCAGCAGTTTAGTGAGGATAAGGGGCCCCGAAATCGAGCAGTACTTC
cdr3_aa: CASSLVRIRGPEIEQYF

j_call: TRBJ2-7
clone_size: NA
d_call: NA
v_call: TRBV27
cdr3_nt: TGTGCCAGCAGCACCAGGATGGGTCCCTCCTACGAGCAGTACTTC
cdr3_aa: CASSTRMGPSYEQYF

j_call: TRBJ2-1
clone_size: NA
d_call: NA
v_call: TRBV7-8
cdr3_nt: TGTGCCAGCAGCTTAGGATACGAAGCATACAATGAGCAGTTCTTC
cdr3_aa: CASSLGYEAYNEQFF

j_call: TRBJ2-7
clone_size: NA
d_call: NA
v_call: TRBV7-2
cdr3_nt: TGTGCCAGCAGCTTGACAGGTATTGCCTACGAGCAGTACTTC
cdr3_aa: CASSLTGIAYEQYF

j_call: TRBJ2-1
clone_size: NA
d_call: NA
v_call: TRBV7-2
cdr3_nt: TGTGCCAGCAGCGTACATTACAATGAGCAGTTCTTC
cdr3_aa: CASSVHYNEQFF

j_call: TRBJ2-3
clone_size: NA
d_call: NA
v_call: TRBV9
cdr3_nt: TGTGCCAGCAGCGTAGACGGGGGAAGCACAGATACGCAGTATTTT
cdr3_aa: CASSVDGGSTDTQYF

j_call: TRBJ1-2
clone_size: once
d_call: NA
v_call: TRBV5-1
cdr3_nt: TGCGCCAGCAGTATGACAGATTATGGCTACACCTTC
cdr3_aa: CASSMTDYGYTF

j_call: TRBJ2-1
clone_size: NA
d_call: NA
v_call: TRBV9
cdr3_nt: TGTGCCAGCAGCCCCCCTCCGGGAGCTACGAATGAGCAGTTCTTC
cdr3_aa: CASSPPPGATNEQFF

j_call: TRBJ2-1
clone_size: few
d_call: NA
v_call: TRBV28
cdr3_nt: TGTGCCAGCAGTTTAGGGGAGAGCTCCTACAATGAGCAGTTCTTC
cdr3_aa: CASSLGESSYNEQFF

j_call: TRBJ2-1
clone_size: once
d_call: NA
v_call: TRBV29-1
cdr3_nt: TGCAGCGTCGCCGTGAGTGAGCAGTTCTTC
cdr3_aa: CSVAVSEQFF